These 8 T cell receptor beta chains were sequenced from one sample in a study of T cell repertoires in cytomegalovirus infection. MiXCR, run by TCRdb on the reads, gives a single entry per CDR3 protein. The table includes around 120,000 distinct CDR3 sequences, roughly 25% detected once. These TCRs are of unknown antigen specificity. The sample consisted of PBMCs, sequenced either directly or after in vitro stimulation (not recorded which). These receptors all come from a human donor in good health (CMV status not recorded). Some clones in this sample may be carry-over from other donors' samples.

The rearrangement joins TRBV12-3 or TRBV12-4 to TRBJ1-4; TRBD1 might be the D (5 bases). The V end was cut by 3 bases, the J end by 3 bases, with 11 bases between. This CDR3 contains 15 residues. The CDR3 sequence is CASSFNQGSNEKLFF. The DNA for the CDR3 is TGTGCCAGCAGTTTTAATCAGGGATCTAATGAAAAACTGTTTTTT.

With respect to this clonotype: The germline gene is not matched at one end of the junction; a read error may be the cause. The chain carries TRBV5-3 and TRBJ2-7; D is possibly TRBD1 (6 bases). TRBV5-3 is known as an ORF, though its function is uncertain. The CDR3 is made up of 15 amino acids. The CDR3 loop is CASSLARGISYEQYF. The CDR3 DNA follows: TGTGCCAGCAGCTTGGCCAGGGGCATCTCCTACGAGCAGTACTTC.

This clonotype has only a few counts. The gene calls are TRBV7-2 and TRBJ2-6; D unresolved. The V end was cut by 4 bases, the J end by 4 bases, with 8 bases between. Germline assignment: CDR1 SGHTA and CDR2 FQGNSA. The CDR3 runs to 14 residues. CDR3 protein: CASSSGWGANVLTF. The CDR3 DNA reads as TGTGCCAGCAGCTCGGGTTGGGGGGCCAACGTCCTGACTTTC.

The genes are TRBV18 and TRBJ2-1, with 10 positions matching TRBD2. CDR1 KGHSH and CDR2 LQKENI come from the germline V gene. This CDR3 region has 19 residues. Losses at the gene ends were 1 base for V and 7 bases for J; bases not matched to a gene: 16. CDR3 nucleotides: TGTGCCAGCTCACCACGTTTTGGAGCGGGAGGGCCGTTTGAGAATGAGCAGTTCTTC. Translating gives CASSPRFGAGGPFENEQFF. Supplemented by reference TRBV18 and TRBJ2-1, the full variable domain reads NAGVMQNPRHLVRRRGQEARLRCSPMKGHSHVYWYRQLPEEGLKFMVYLQKENIIDESGMPKERFSAEFPKEGPSILRIQQVVRGDSAAYFCASSPRFGAGGPFENEQFFGPGTRLTVL.

V and J are TRBV27 and TRBJ2-5; D is uncertain. Trimming took 4 bases from V and 0 from J, leaving 12 bases between them. Germline V lookup: CDR1 MNHEY, CDR2 SMNVEV (reference sequence). The length of the CDR3 is 15 residues. The chain's CDR3 is CASSSSLLYQETQYF. Written as DNA, the CDR3 is TGTGCCAGCAGTTCCAGCCTTTTGTACCAAGAGACCCAGTACTTC.

This clonotype was picked up many times. The CDR3 DNA reads TGTGCCAGCAGCTTAGTGGGAAGGCAGTATTTT. Translated, it gives CASSLVGRQYF. This rearrangement joins TRBV7-2 to TRBJ2-3; D is uncertain. Germline V lookup: CDR1 SGHTA, CDR2 FQGNSA. Trimming stripped 1 base from V and 11 bases from J, with 7 bases between. This CDR3 is built from 11 residues.

This clonotype was seen at least ten times. J is TRBJ2-7 and V is TRBV7-8; weak D call: TRBD1 (6 bases). Germline CDR1 reads SGHVS; CDR2 reads FQNEAQ. This CDR3 region has 11 residues. V lost 2 bases to trimming and J lost 8 bases, with 7 bases between them. CDR3 amino acids: CASSLTGKQYV. The DNA for the CDR3 is TGTGCCAGCAGCTTAACAGGGAAGCAGTACGTC.

This clonotype was picked up a small number of times. The V gene is TRBV11-2, the J gene TRBJ1-4; D unclear. The CDR3 is 12 residues long. Germline assignment: CDR1 SGHAT and CDR2 FQNNGV. The germline V and J ends were trimmed by 3 bases and 8 bases, with 7 bases remaining between them. CDR3 bases: TGTGCCAGCAGCTTTGCTCAAGAAAAACTGTTTTTT. Protein product: CASSFAQEKLFF.